The source of this TCR beta chain is a study of response to subunit inactivated influenza vaccine. Study-wide points: The authors offered the suggestion that each seasonal influenza vaccination recruits few new T cells.

Worth noting for this clonotype: Antigen: not known.

TCRdb re-analysed the RT-PCR reads in MiXCR, keeping a single row per CDR3 protein. This table has roughly 630,000 distinct CDR3 sequences, 13% to 15% appearing once. V lost 0 bases and J 1 base, leaving 9 bases between the germline ends. Germline loops: CDR1 LNHNV, CDR2 YYDKDF (reference sequence). The CDR3 is 15 residues long. The source of this sequence is a man aged 45-60 years who received an inactivated influenza vaccine. This rearrangement joins TRBV15 to TRBJ2-5; D is tentatively TRBD1 or TRBD2 (6 bases each). The sequences come from PBMCs from blood, collected 14 to 15 days before vaccination. This CDR3 is CATSRDRGLQETQYF. CDR3 bases: TGTGCCACCAGCAGAGACCGGGGGCTCCAAGAGACCCAGTACTTC.